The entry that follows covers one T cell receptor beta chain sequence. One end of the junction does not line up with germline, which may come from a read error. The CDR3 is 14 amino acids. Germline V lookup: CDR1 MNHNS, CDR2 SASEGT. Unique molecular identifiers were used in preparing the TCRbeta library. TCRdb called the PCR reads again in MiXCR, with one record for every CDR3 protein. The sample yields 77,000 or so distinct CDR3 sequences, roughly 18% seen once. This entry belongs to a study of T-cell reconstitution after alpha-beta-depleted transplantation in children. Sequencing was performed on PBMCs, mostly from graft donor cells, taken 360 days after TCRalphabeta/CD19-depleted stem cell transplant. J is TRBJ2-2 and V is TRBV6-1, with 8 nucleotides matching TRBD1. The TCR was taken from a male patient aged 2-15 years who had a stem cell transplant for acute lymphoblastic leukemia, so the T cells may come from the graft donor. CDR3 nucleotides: TGTGCCAGCAAAGGACAGGGCACGGGCGGGAAGCTGTTTTTT. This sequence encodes CASKGQGTGGKLFF.